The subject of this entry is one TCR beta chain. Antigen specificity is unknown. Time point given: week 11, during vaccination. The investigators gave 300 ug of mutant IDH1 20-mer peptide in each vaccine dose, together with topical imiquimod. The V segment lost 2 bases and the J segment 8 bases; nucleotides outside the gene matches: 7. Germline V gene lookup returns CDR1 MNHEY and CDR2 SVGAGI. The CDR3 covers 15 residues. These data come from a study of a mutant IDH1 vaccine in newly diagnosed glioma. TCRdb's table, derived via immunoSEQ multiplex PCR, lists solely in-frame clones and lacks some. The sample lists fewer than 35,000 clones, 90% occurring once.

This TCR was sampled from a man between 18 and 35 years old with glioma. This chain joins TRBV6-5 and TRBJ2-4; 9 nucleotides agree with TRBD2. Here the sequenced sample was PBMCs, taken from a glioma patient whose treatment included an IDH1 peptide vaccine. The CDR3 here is CASSYGAGGLDIQYF. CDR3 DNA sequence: TGTGCCAGCAGTTACGGGGCGGGAGGGTTAGACATTCAGTACTTC.